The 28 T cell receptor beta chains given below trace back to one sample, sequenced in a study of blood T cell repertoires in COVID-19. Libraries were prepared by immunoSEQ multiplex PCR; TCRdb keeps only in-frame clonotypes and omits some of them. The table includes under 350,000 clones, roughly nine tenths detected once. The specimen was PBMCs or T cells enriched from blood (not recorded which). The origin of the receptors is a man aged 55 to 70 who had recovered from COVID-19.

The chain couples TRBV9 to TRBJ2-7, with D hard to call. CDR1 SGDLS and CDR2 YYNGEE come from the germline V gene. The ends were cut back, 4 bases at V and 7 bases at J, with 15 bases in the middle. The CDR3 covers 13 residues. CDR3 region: CASSPIEVSEQYF. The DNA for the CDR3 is TGTGCCAGCAGCCCGATAGAGGTTTCAGAGCAGTACTTC.

The CDR3 is CASSLPRTERGTDTQYF. In DNA form, the CDR3 reads TGTGCCAGCAGTCTACCACGGACAGAGAGAGGCACAGATACGCAGTATTTT. The V and J genes are TRBV6-6 and TRBJ2-3; possibly TRBD1 for D (6 bases). The V gene lost 5 bases and the J gene lost 1 base, with 19 bases spanning the gap. This CDR3 region has 17 residues. From germline, CDR1 is MNHNY and CDR2 SVGAGI (reference sequence).

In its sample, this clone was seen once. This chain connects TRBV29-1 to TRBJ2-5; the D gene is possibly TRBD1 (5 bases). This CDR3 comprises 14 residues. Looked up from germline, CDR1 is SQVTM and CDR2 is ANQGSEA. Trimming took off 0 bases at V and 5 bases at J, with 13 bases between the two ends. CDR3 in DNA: TGCAGCGTTGAAGATCCCAGGGTCCGGGAGACCCAGTACTTC. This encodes CSVEDPRVRETQYF.

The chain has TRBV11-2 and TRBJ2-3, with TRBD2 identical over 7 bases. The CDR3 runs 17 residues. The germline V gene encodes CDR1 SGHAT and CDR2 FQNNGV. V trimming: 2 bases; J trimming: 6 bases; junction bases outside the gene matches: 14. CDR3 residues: CASSLMLVAGQGDTQYF. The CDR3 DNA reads TGTGCCAGCAGCTTAATGCTGGTAGCGGGCCAAGGGGATACGCAGTATTTT.

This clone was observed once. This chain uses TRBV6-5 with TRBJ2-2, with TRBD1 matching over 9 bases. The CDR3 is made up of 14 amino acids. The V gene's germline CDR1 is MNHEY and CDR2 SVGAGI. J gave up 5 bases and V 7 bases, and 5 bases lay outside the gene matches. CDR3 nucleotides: TGTGCCAGCACCCCAGACAGGGGGACCGGGGAGCTGTTTTTT. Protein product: CASTPDRGTGELFF.

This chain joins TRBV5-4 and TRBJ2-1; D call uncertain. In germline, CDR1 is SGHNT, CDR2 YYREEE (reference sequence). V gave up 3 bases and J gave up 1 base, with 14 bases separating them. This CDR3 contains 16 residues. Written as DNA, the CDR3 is TGTGCCAGCAGCTCTGCCGGCGGTAGGTCCTACAATGAGCAGTTCTTC. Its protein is CASSSAGGRSYNEQFF.

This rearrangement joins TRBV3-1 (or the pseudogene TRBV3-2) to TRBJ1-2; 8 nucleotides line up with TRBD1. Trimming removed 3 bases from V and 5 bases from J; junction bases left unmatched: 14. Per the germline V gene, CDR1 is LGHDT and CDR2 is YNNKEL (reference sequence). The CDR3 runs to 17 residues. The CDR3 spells CASSQKPDRGEPYGYTF. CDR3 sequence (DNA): TGTGCCAGCAGCCAGAAGCCTGACAGGGGAGAACCTTATGGCTACACCTTC.

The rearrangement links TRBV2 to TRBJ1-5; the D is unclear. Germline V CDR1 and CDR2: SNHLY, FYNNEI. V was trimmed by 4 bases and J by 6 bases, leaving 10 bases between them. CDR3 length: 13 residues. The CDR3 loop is CASSVSGFQPQHF. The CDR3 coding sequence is TGTGCCAGCAGTGTGTCAGGCTTTCAGCCCCAGCATTTT.

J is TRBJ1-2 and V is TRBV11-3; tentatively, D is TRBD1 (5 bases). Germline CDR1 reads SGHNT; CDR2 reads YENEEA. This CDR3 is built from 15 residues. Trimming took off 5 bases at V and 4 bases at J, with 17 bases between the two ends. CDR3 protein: CASSGHNRGVYGYTF. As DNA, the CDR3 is TGTGCCAGCAGCGGACACAACAGAGGAGTCTATGGCTACACCTTC.

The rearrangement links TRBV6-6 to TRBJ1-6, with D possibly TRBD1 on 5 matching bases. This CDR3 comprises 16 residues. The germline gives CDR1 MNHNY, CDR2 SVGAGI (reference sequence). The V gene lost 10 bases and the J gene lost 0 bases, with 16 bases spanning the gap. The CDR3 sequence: CATTKQATSYNSPLHF. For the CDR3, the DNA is TGTGCCACCACGAAACAGGCAACCTCCTATAATTCACCCCTCCACTTT.

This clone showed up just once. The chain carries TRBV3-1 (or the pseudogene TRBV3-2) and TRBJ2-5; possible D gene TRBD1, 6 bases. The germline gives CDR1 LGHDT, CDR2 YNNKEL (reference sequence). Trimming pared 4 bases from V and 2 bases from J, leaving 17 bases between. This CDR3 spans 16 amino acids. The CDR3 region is CASSRPGQVGQETQYF. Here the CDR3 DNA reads TGTGCCAGCAGCCGGCCGGGACAAGTGGGACAAGAGACCCAGTACTTC.

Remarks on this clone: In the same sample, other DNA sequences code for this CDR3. For the CDR3, the DNA is TGTGCCAGCAGCTTGGCCGCGGGGTCGAACACTGAAGCTTTCTTT. It codes for CASSLAAGSNTEAFF. The V gene is TRBV5-5, the J gene TRBJ1-1; D is unclear. Germline V CDR1 and CDR2: SGHKS, YYEKEE (reference sequence). V was cut by 0 bases and J by 1 base, with 10 bases left in between. The CDR3 length is 15 residues.

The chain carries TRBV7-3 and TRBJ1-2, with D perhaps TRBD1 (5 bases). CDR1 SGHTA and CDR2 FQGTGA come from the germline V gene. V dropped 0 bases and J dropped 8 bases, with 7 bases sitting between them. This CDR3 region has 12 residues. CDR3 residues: CASSLTRVGYTF. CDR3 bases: TGTGCCAGCAGCTTAACCAGGGTCGGCTACACCTTC.

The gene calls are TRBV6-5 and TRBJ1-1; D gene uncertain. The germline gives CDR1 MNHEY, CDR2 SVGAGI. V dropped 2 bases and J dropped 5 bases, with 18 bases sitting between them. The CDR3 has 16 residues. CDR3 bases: TGTGCCAGCAGTTACGATCAGGTCAAAAGTTTGACTGAAGCTTTCTTT. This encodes CASSYDQVKSLTEAFF.

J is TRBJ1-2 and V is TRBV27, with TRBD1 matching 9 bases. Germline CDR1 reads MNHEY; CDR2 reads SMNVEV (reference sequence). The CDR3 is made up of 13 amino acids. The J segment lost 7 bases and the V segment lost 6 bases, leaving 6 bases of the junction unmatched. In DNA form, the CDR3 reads TGTGCCAGCAGATTCGGGGGACAGGGTGGCTACACCTTC. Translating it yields CASRFGGQGGYTF.

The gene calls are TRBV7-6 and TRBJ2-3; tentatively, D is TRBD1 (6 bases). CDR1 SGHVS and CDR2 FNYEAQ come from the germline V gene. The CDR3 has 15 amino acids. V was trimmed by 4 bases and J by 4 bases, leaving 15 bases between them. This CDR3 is CASSSGQTGSDTQYF. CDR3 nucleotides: TGTGCCAGCAGCTCAGGACAGACGGGGTCAGATACGCAGTATTTT. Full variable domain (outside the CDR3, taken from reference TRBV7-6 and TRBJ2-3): GAGVSQSPRYKVTKRGQDVALRCDPISGHVSLYWYRQALGQGPEFLTYFNYEAQQDKSGLPNDRFSAERPEGSISTLTIQRTEQRDSAMYRCASSSGQTGSDTQYFGPGTRLTVL.

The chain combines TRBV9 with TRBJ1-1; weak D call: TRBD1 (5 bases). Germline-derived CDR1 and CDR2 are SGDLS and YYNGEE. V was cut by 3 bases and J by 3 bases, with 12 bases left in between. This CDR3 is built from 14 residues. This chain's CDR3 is CASSGSGGYTEAFF. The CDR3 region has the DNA TGTGCCAGCAGCGGAAGTGGGGGGTACACTGAAGCTTTCTTT.

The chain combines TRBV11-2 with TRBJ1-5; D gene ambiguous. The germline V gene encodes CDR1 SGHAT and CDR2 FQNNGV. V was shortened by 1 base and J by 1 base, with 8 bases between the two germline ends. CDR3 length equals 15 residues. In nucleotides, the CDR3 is TGTGCCAGCAGCTTAGTCTCGGGGAGCAATCAGCCCCAGCATTTT. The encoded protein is CASSLVSGSNQPQHF.

The CDR3 sequence: CASSRGGRAGELFF. The CDR3 nucleotides are TGTGCCAGCAGTCGGGGCGGGAGGGCCGGGGAGCTGTTTTTT. J is TRBJ2-2 and V is TRBV5-4, with TRBD2 matching 9 bases. V dropped 5 bases and J dropped 6; count of bases not matched to a gene: 5. From germline, CDR1 is SGHNT and CDR2 YYREEE (reference sequence). CDR3 length equals 14 residues.

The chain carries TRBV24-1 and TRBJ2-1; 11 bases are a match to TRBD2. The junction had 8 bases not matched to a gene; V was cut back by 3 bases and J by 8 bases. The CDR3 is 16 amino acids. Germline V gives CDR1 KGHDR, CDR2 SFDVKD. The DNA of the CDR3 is TGTGCCACCAGTGATACACTAGCGGGGGAATTGGATGAGCAGTTCTTC. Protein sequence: CATSDTLAGELDEQFF.

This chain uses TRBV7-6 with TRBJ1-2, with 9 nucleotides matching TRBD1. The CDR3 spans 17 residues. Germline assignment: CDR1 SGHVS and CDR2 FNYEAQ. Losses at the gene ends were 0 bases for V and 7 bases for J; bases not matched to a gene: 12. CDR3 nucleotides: TGTGCCAGCAGCTTAGCCCCAAGTTGGACAGGGGCTGGTGGCTACACCTTC. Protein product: CASSLAPSWTGAGGYTF.

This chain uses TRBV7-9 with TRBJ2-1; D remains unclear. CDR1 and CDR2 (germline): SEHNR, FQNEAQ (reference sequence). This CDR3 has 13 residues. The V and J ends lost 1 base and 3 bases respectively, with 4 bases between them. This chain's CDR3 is CASSLVIYNEQFF. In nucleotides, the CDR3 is TGTGCCAGCAGCTTAGTTATCTACAATGAGCAGTTCTTC.

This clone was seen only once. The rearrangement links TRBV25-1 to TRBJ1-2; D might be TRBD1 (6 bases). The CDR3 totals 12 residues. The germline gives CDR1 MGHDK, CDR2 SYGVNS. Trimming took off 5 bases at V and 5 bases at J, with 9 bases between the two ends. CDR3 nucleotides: TGTGCCAGCAGTAAACAGGGTTATGGCTACACCTTC. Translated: CASSKQGYGYTF.

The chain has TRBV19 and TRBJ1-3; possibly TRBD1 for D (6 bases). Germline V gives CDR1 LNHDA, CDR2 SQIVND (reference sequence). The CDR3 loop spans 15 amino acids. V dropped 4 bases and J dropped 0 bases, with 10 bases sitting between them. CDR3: CASSTGHHSGNTIYF. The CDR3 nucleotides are TGTGCCAGTAGTACGGGACACCACTCTGGAAACACCATATATTTT.

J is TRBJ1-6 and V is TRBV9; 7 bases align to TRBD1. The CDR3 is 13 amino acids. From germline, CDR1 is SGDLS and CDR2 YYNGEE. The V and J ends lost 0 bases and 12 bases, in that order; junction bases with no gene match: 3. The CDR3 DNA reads TGTGCCAGCAGCGTAGAGGACAGGTTACCCCTCCACTTT. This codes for CASSVEDRLPLHF.

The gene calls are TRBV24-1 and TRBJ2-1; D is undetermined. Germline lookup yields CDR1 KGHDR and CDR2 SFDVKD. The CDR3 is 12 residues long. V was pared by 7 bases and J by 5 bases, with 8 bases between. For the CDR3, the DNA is TGTGCCACCAGGGGCATAGACAATGAGCAGTTCTTC. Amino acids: CATRGIDNEQFF.

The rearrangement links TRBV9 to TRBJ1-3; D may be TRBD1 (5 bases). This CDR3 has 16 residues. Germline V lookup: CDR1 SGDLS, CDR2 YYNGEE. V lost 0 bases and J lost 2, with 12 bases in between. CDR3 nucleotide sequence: TGTGCCAGCAGCGTAGATCAGGGAAACACTGGAAACACCATATATTTT. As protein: CASSVDQGNTGNTIYF.

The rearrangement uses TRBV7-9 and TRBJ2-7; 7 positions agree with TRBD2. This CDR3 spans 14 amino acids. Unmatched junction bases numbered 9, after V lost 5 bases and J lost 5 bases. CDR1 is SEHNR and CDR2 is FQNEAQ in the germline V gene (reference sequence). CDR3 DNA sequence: TGTGCCAGCAGCAGAGGACTAGTTGCCAACGAGCAGTACTTC. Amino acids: CASSRGLVANEQYF.